A selection of T cell receptor beta chains follows, all from one sample in a study of T cell repertoires in cytomegalovirus infection. Their antigen targets remain unknown. One entry per CDR3 protein, called by TCRdb with MiXCR from the reads. Of 40,000 to 55,000 distinct CDR3 sequences listed, roughly 20% were seen once; the top ten hold roughly 89%. The material sequenced was CD8+ T cells from cultured PBMCs, taken from culture after CMV antigen stimulation. These receptors were obtained from a human donor in good health (CMV status not recorded). Some clones in this sample may be carry-over from other donors' samples. Each CDR3 is given with its conserved first and last residue. D genes are given only for firm matches. Part of the rows lack a size; the others show once, few, many or a class for expanded clones.

V gene	J gene	clone size	D gene	CDR3 DNA	CDR3 protein
TRBV7-6	TRBJ2-5	.	TRBD1	TGTGCCAGCAGCTCCCGGGACAGGGGGCATTTGAGCCAGTACTTC	CASSSRDRGHLSQYF
TRBV7-9	TRBJ2-7	few	TRBD2	TGTGCCAGCAGCCCCCCACGGGGTCGGGAGGATTACGAGCAGTACTTC	CASSPPRGREDYEQYF
TRBV7-2	TRBJ2-3	.	.	TGTGCCAGCAGGCCTACGGGGGTGGATACGCAGTATTTT	CASRPTGVDTQYF
TRBV20-1	TRBJ1-1	.	.	TGCAGTGCCCCGGACAGCGGGGGGCCTGAAGCTTTCTTT	CSAPDSGGPEAFF
TRBV7-9	TRBJ1-1	.	.	TGTGCCAGCAGCTTGGGGGATTTCAGGGGCCGCGGAACTGAAGCTTTCTTT	CASSLGDFRGRGTEAFF
TRBV27	TRBJ1-2	few	.	TGTGCCAGCGCTATGGGCACAGGGTCTGGCTACACCTTC	CASAMGTGSGYTF
TRBV7-9	TRBJ2-7	once	.	TGTGCCAGCAGCTTGGACAGCGACTACGAGCAGTACTTC	CASSLDSDYEQYF
TRBV6-2/TRBV6-3	TRBJ2-7	.	TRBD1	TGTGCCAGCAGTTATTCCCGGGACAGTACCTACGAGCAGTACTTC	CASSYSRDSTYEQYF
TRBV28	TRBJ2-1	.	TRBD2	TGTGCCAGCAGTTTTAGTCCAGGGACTAGCGCTATACATGAGCAGTTCTTC	CASSFSPGTSAIHEQFF
TRBV11-2	TRBJ2-1	few	TRBD2	TGTGCCAGCAGCTCTTCTAGCGGAAGGAGCTCCTACAATGAGCAGTTCTTC	CASSSSSGRSSYNEQFF
TRBV7-9	TRBJ2-7	.	TRBD1	TGTGCCAGCAGCCCCTCGGGGACAGGGTACGAGCAGTACTTC	CASSPSGTGYEQYF
TRBV7-8	TRBJ1-5	few	TRBD1	TGTGCCAGCAGCTTGGGCAGGGGGCCGAATCAGCCCCAGCATTTT	CASSLGRGPNQPQHF
TRBV27	TRBJ2-7	few	TRBD1	TGTGCCAGCAGCGACGGGTGGACAGGGAAGTACGAGCAGTACTTC	CASSDGWTGKYEQYF
TRBV4-1	TRBJ1-3	few	.	TGCGCCAGCAGCCAAGGCCAGGGCGCAGGCACCATATATTTT	CASSQGQGAGTIYF
TRBV7-8	TRBJ1-6	.	.	TGTGCCAGCAACCATGCGGAAGGCTCCTATAATTCACCCCTCCACTTT	CASNHAEGSYNSPLHF
TRBV7-8	TRBJ1-1	few	.	TGTGCCAGCAGCCCGGGGAATGGGGCTGAAGCTTTCTTT	CASSPGNGAEAFF
TRBV7-8	TRBJ2-1	few	TRBD2	TGTGCCAGCAGCCTCAACCAACCGGGAGGGACTGACAATGAGCAGTTCTTC	CASSLNQPGGTDNEQFF
TRBV7-9	TRBJ2-1	many	TRBD2	TGTGCCAGCAGCGGACTAGCGGGCGACAGCTCCTACAATGAGCAGTTCTTC	CASSGLAGDSSYNEQFF
TRBV7-6	TRBJ2-1	.	TRBD2	TGTGCCAGCAGCTTAACTAGCGATGGGGGCAATGAGCAGTTCTTC	CASSLTSDGGNEQFF
TRBV7-2	TRBJ2-5	.	.	TGTGCCAGCAGCTTCCGGACAGTTTCGGAGACCCAGTACTTC	CASSFRTVSETQYF
TRBV12-3/TRBV12-4	TRBJ1-1	.	.	TGTGCCAGCAGGGGAGGGGGGGCCACTGAAGCTTTCTTT	CASRGGGATEAFF
TRBV7-3	TRBJ2-1	.	.	TGTGCCAGCAGCCTATCCGGGGCCCCGAGCTCCTACAATGAGCAGTTCTTC	CASSLSGAPSSYNEQFF
TRBV6-5	TRBJ2-5	.	TRBD1	TGTGCCAGCAGTTTAGGGACAGGGTACCAAGAGACCCAGTACTTC	CASSLGTGYQETQYF
TRBV4-1	TRBJ2-7	.	TRBD2	TGCGCCAGCAGCCAAGAGCTGGGACTAGGATCCTACGAGCAGTACTTC	CASSQELGLGSYEQYF
TRBV27	TRBJ1-5	.	.	TGTGCCAGCAGTTTAGGGGACAGCAATCAGCCCCAGCATTTT	CASSLGDSNQPQHF
TRBV7-9	TRBJ2-1	.	.	TGTGCCAGCAGCCACCCATTGACAGTACACAATGAGCAGTTCTTC	CASSHPLTVHNEQFF
TRBV29-1	TRBJ2-1	.	.	TGCAGCGTTGAATCGTTGTTAGCCAATGAGCAGTTCTTC	CSVESLLANEQFF
TRBV7-9	TRBJ2-7	.	.	TGTGCCAGCAGCATCCCCAGGGAGAACCGCGAGCAGTACTTC	CASSIPRENREQYF
TRBV29-1	TRBJ2-7	.	TRBD1	TGCAGCGTTGTGGGTTTGGACAGGGCCTACGAGCAGTACTTC	CSVVGLDRAYEQYF
TRBV6-2/TRBV6-3	TRBJ2-1	many	.	TGTGCCAGGTCAACAGCATACAATGAGCAGTTCTTC	CARSTAYNEQFF
TRBV7-2	TRBJ2-2	few	.	TGTGCCAGCAGCAAAGCCCGGGGAGGTCTGCACGGGGAGCTGTTTTTT	CASSKARGGLHGELFF